Presented here are 6 T cell receptor beta chains from one specimen sequenced in a study of glioma-infiltrating T cells. Amplification of TCR alpha and beta CDR3 regions from RNA used iRepertoire nested multiplex PCR. TCRdb reanalysed the multiplex PCR reads using MiXCR and keeps one entry per CDR3 protein. The sample has about 180,000 distinct CDR3 sequences; over 40% are singletons. The specimen was glioma tissue, nonneoplastic brain tissue, or PBMCs (not recorded which). The source of these receptors is a human donor with low-grade glioma or glioblastoma, undergoing nonglioma brain surgery, or in good health (not recorded which).

The chain links TRBV7-2 to TRBJ1-2; 7 bases map to TRBD1. Germline assignment: CDR1 SGHTA and CDR2 FQGNSA. CDR3 length: 14 residues. V lost 3 bases to trimming and J lost 7 bases; unmatched junction nucleotides: 8. In DNA, the CDR3 is TGTGCCAGCAGCTTCGGGACAGAACAGGGTGGCTACACCTTC. The encoded protein is CASSFGTEQGGYTF.

In the case of this clonotype: A read error may account for a junction end that differs from germline. V and J are TRBV2 and TRBJ1-4, with 7 bases lining up with TRBD1. CDR1 and CDR2 (germline): SNHLY, FYNNEI. The CDR3 consists of 14 residues. The CDR3 reads CASREGGSNEKLFF. In DNA form, the CDR3 reads TGTGCCAGCAGGGAAGGGGGCTCTAATGAAAAACTGTTTTTT.

J is TRBJ2-6 and V is TRBV28; D is ambiguous. Germline V gene lookup returns CDR1 MDHEN and CDR2 SYDVKM. The CDR3 has 16 amino acids. CDR3 nucleotide sequence: TGTGCAGGCAGCTCCCCCAGGCGCTCTGGGGCCAACGTCCTGACTTTC. Protein: CAGSSPRRSGANVLTF.

Remarks on this clonotype: A read error may explain this, as a much larger clone is one base away. This sequence joins TRBV12-5 and TRBJ2-1, with 9 nucleotides matching TRBD1. Germline-derived CDR1 and CDR2 are LGHNT and FRNRAP. This CDR3 comprises 14 residues. CDR3 sequence reads: CASRGQGYYNEQFF. For the CDR3, the DNA is TGTGCCAGCCGGGGACAGGGATACTACAATGAGCAGTTCTTC.

The genes are TRBV7-2 and TRBJ2-7; perhaps TRBD1 as D (5 bases). The CDR3 has 15 residues. Trimming removed 6 bases from V and 6 bases from J, with 21 bases in between. Germline-derived CDR1 and CDR2 are SGHTA and FQGNSA. CDR3: CASSGARSSLPEQYF. Here the CDR3 DNA reads TGTGCCAGCAGTGGGGCCCGGAGCTCCCTCCCCGAGCAGTACTTC.

Regarding this clonotype: Just one base apart from a much larger clone, this may be a read error. The V gene is TRBV6-2 or TRBV6-3, the J gene TRBJ2-3, with D possibly TRBD1 on 6 matching bases. CDR3 length equals 14 residues. Germline assignment: CDR1 MNHEY and CDR2 SVGEGT. In DNA form, the CDR3 reads TGTCCCAGCACCATGGGGGCCCATGGGGATACGCAGTATTTT. Translation: CPSTMGAHGDTQYF.